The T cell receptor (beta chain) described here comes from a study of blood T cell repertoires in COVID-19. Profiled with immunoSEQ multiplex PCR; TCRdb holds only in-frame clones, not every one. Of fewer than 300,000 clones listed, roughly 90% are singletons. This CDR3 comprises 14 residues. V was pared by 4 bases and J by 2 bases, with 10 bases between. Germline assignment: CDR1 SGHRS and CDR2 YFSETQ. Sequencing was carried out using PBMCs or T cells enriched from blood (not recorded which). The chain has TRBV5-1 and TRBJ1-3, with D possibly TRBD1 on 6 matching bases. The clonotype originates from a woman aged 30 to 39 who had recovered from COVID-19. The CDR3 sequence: CASSPGQPGNTIYF. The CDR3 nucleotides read TGCGCCAGCAGCCCCGGACAGCCTGGAAACACCATATATTTT.